A single sample gave rise to the 32 T cell receptor beta chains below, sequenced in a study of monozygotic twins with inflammatory bowel disease. TCRdb reanalyzed the 5' RACE reads and collapses them to one entry per CDR3 protein, without DNA. The sample yields approximately 400,000 distinct CDR3 sequences, of which the top ten take up about 2.3%. The sequenced sample consisted of blood. These receptors came from a human donor with ulcerative colitis or Crohn's disease, or a healthy co-twin of an affected twin (not recorded which).

The chain recombines TRBV28 with TRBJ1-6; the D call from TCRdb, TRBD1, cannot be confirmed without DNA. Germline lookup yields CDR1 MDHEN and CDR2 SYDVKM. The CDR3 has 17 amino acids. The CDR3 loop is CASSLVGPGQYNSPLHF.

The gene calls are TRBV12-3 or TRBV12-4 and TRBJ1-3; the D call from TCRdb, TRBD1, cannot be confirmed without DNA. This CDR3 has 15 residues. This CDR3 is CATHIGTVSGNTIYF.

The chain combines TRBV28 with TRBJ2-2; the D gene TCRdb calls, TRBD1, cannot be checked with no DNA. The CDR3 contains 16 residues. CDR1 MDHEN and CDR2 SYDVKM come from the germline V gene. CDR3 amino acids: CASSLTGASNTGELFF.

The chain carries TRBV4-3 and TRBJ1-2; TCRdb's D call of TRBD1 is untestable without DNA. Per germline, CDR1 LGHNA and CDR2 YSLEER. CDR3 length: 16 residues. This CDR3 is CASSQDDRGVLYGYTF.

This chain connects TRBV7-8 to TRBJ1-5; TCRdb's D call, TRBD1, is unchecked because there is no DNA. The germline CDR1 and CDR2 sequences are SGHVS and FQNEAQ. The CDR3 length is 14 residues. CDR3 sequence reads: CASSLGTVNQPQHF. The whole variable domain, remainder taken from reference TRBV7-8 and TRBJ1-5, is GAGVSQSPRYKVAKRGQDVALRCDPISGHVSLFWYQQALGQGPEFLTYFQNEAQLDKSGLPSDRFFAERPEGSVSTLKIQRTQQEDSAVYLCASSLGTVNQPQHFGDGTRLSIL.

The chain employs TRBV11-2 and TRBJ2-7; the TRBD2 assignment by TCRdb is unverifiable without DNA. The CDR3 is made up of 20 amino acids. The germline V gene encodes CDR1 SGHAT and CDR2 FQNNGV. CDR3 sequence reads: CASSLGGNVGSSNLFYEQYF.

V is TRBV14 and J is TRBJ2-6; the TCRdb call, TRBD1, lacks DNA for checking. This CDR3 region has 18 residues. The germline V gene has CDR1 SGHDN and CDR2 FVKESK. The CDR3: CASSHPGTGFSGANVLTF.

The V gene is TRBV12-3 or TRBV12-4, the J gene TRBJ2-1; the D call from TCRdb, TRBD2, cannot be confirmed without DNA. The CDR3 consists of 16 residues. The chain's CDR3 is CASSPFSGGRYNEQFF.

The gene calls are TRBV6-5 and TRBJ2-2. The germline V gene has CDR1 MNHEY and CDR2 SVGAGI. The CDR3 contains 13 residues. CDR3 in amino acids: CASSYRNGGELFF.

The chain is built from TRBV7-2 and TRBJ2-1; with no DNA, the TCRdb D assignment of TRBD2 cannot be verified. The CDR3 runs to 14 residues. In germline, CDR1 is SGHTA, CDR2 FQGNSA. This chain's CDR3 is CASRRGLAGPEQFF.

The rearrangement uses TRBV2 and TRBJ1-1. The CDR3 runs to 14 residues. Germline V gives CDR1 SNHLY, CDR2 FYNNEI. The CDR3 reads CASSEEMGNTEAFF.

The chain carries TRBV2 and TRBJ1-5; TCRdb names TRBD1, which stays unverified in the absence of DNA. The CDR3 spans 19 residues. CDR1 is SNHLY and CDR2 is FYNNEI in the germline V gene. The CDR3 region is CASSAPQGRQSGGNQPQHF.

The chain is built from TRBV27 and TRBJ2-7; without DNA, the TCRdb call of TRBD1 cannot be checked. From germline, CDR1 is MNHEY and CDR2 SMNVEV (reference sequence). The CDR3 spans 14 residues. CDR3 residues: CASSLSRQGNEQYF.

The rearrangement joins TRBV6-2 or TRBV6-3 to TRBJ2-5. CDR3 length equals 15 residues. Looked up from germline, CDR1 is MNHEY and CDR2 is SVGEGT. This CDR3 is CASSTKWEFQETQYF.

The chain recombines TRBV9 with TRBJ2-2; TCRdb designates TRBD1, a call that cannot be tested without DNA. Germline values: CDR1 SGDLS, CDR2 YYNGEE. The CDR3 length is 15 residues. The CDR3 here is CASSPLDRNTGELFF.

The chain links TRBV12-3 or TRBV12-4 to TRBJ2-3; without DNA, the TCRdb call of TRBD1 cannot be checked. The CDR3 is 16 residues long. The CDR3: CASSLARTGPQDTQYF.

The chain joins TRBV14 to TRBJ1-6. From germline, CDR1 is SGHDN and CDR2 FVKESK. The CDR3 spans 14 residues. The CDR3 is CASSQEVAGSPLHF.

V and J are TRBV7-9 and TRBJ2-7; TCRdb picks TRBD2, but there is no DNA to check that call. Germline CDR1 SEHNR, CDR2 FQNEAQ (reference sequence). CDR3 length: 14 amino acids. The CDR3 sequence is CASSFSGGGYEQYF.

This chain joins TRBV20-1 and TRBJ1-2; with no DNA, the TCRdb D assignment of TRBD1 cannot be verified. Germline V gene sequence: CDR1 DFQATT, CDR2 SNEGSKA (reference sequence). The CDR3 contains 12 residues. CDR3 residues: CSAPTGANGYTF.

V and J are TRBV3-1 and TRBJ2-5; TCRdb reports TRBD2, a call that lacks DNA to check it against. In germline, CDR1 is LGHDT, CDR2 YNNKEL (reference sequence). CDR3 size: 15 residues. CDR3 sequence: CASSQGRLAQETQYF.

This sequence joins TRBV27 and TRBJ1-6. There are 13 residues in the CDR3. Germline values: CDR1 MNHEY, CDR2 SMNVEV (reference sequence). The CDR3 loop reads CASTSLGNSPLHF.

CDR3 sequence: CSVAVGLTDTQYF. The chain combines TRBV29-1 with TRBJ2-3. The germline CDR1 and CDR2 sequences are SQVTM and ANQGSEA. This CDR3 has 13 residues.

The CDR3: CASSLDRTLNQPQHF. The rearrangement links TRBV5-1 to TRBJ1-5; TCRdb's D call of TRBD1 is untestable without DNA. The CDR3 spans 15 residues. CDR1 and CDR2 from the germline V gene are SGHRS and YFSETQ.

This rearrangement joins TRBV7-9 to TRBJ1-2. The CDR3 sequence is 11 residues long. Germline CDR1 and CDR2: SEHNR and FQNEAQ (reference sequence). CDR3 sequence reads: CASSLNRGYTF.

The CDR3 is CSVVKGIASTEAFF. V usage is TRBV29-1 and J usage is TRBJ1-1. Germline V lookup: CDR1 SQVTM, CDR2 ANQGSEA. This CDR3 is 14 amino acids long.

J is TRBJ2-5 and V is TRBV25-1; TCRdb names TRBD2, which stays unverified in the absence of DNA. CDR3 length: 16 residues. Per germline, CDR1 MGHDK and CDR2 SYGVNS. This chain's CDR3 is CASSTMSGAYQETQYF.

The chain is built from TRBV7-2 and TRBJ2-5. Germline V lookup: CDR1 SGHTA, CDR2 FQGNSA. This CDR3 comprises 14 residues. CDR3 sequence: CASSFRRPQETQYF.

The genes are TRBV10-3 and TRBJ2-7; TCRdb calls TRBD1, which cannot be checked without DNA. The CDR3 has 15 amino acids. In germline, CDR1 is ENHRY, CDR2 SYGVKD. The CDR3 here is CAISESRAGAYEQYF.

The J gene is TRBJ1-5, the V gene TRBV21-1; TCRdb gives TRBD1 as the D gene, but with no DNA this cannot be confirmed. TRBV21-1 is a pseudogene locus. This CDR3 spans 16 amino acids. CDR3 residues: CASSKRGPAEYQPQHF.

The chain uses TRBV28 and TRBJ2-5. The CDR3 consists of 14 residues. In germline, CDR1 is MDHEN, CDR2 SYDVKM. The chain's CDR3 is CASSLYRRQETQYF.

The V and J genes are TRBV15 and TRBJ2-2; TCRdb's assignment of TRBD2 cannot be checked, as there is no DNA. CDR3 length: 14 amino acids. Germline CDR1 reads LNHNV; CDR2 reads YYDKDF (reference sequence). The CDR3 protein is CATSASRNTGELFF.

V usage is TRBV6-2 or TRBV6-3 and J usage is TRBJ2-1. The CDR3 is 11 amino acids. CDR1 and CDR2 from the germline V gene are MNHEY and SVGEGT. CDR3: CASSYLYEQFF.